This entry features one T cell receptor (beta chain) sequence. This entry comes from a study of blood T cell repertoires in COVID-19. In the study overall: From the United States, Italy and Spain came samples of acute and convalescent COVID-19. Sample material is recorded as cDNA or gDNA derived from T cells, B-cell-depleted T cells, or PBMCs.

The authors' processing: Amplifying reference gene primers gave estimates of nucleated cell counts. TCRdb keeps only in-frame clones here, not all; method: immunoSEQ multiplex PCR. The V and J calls and the clone size are those of that table, but D and trimming were determined from the DNA. This table has about 320,000 clones, 65% to 85% appearing once. The V gene end was trimmed by 5 bases and the J gene end by 5 bases; junction bases not matched to a gene: 9. CDR3 size: 14 residues. Germline-derived CDR1 and CDR2 are SNHLY and FYNNEI. The sample taken for sequencing was peripheral blood. V is TRBV2 and J is TRBJ2-7; TRBD2 aligns across 7 bases. The origin of this receptor is a woman aged 45-60 years with acute or convalescent COVID-19. CDR3 coding DNA: TGTGCCAGCAGTCCGGGACTACCGTCCCACGAGCAGTACTTC. This gives the protein CASSPGLPSHEQYF.